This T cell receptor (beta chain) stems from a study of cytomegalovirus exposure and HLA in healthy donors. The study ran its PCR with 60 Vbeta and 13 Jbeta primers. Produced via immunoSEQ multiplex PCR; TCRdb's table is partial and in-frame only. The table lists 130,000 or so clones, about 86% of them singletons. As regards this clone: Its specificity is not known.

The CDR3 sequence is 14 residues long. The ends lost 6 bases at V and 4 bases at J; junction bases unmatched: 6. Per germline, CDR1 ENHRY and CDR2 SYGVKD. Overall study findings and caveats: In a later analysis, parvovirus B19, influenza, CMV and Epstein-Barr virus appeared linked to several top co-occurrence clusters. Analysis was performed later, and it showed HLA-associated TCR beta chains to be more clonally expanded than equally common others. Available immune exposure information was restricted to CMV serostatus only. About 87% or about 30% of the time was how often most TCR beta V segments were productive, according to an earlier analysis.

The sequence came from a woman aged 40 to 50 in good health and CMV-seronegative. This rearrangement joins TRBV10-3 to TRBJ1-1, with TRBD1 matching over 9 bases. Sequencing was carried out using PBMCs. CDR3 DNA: TGTGCCATCAGGCCCTGGGACAGGGTCACTGAAGCTTTCTTT. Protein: CAIRPWDRVTEAFF.